The rows below give T cell receptor beta chains drawn from one sample of a study of cytomegalovirus exposure and HLA in healthy donors. Sequencing used immunoSEQ multiplex PCR; TCRdb keeps in-frame clones, though not all of them. The sample includes about 200,000 clones, more than 65% of them seen just once. Sequenced sample: PBMCs. All receptors derive from a woman aged 30 to 39 in good health and CMV-seropositive. Each CDR3 is given without its conserved first and last residue. The size of a clone is reported for some rows only, either as once, few or many, or as a class for expanded clones.

TRBJ2-1 NA TRBV29-1 12 SHAGTGGVNEQF
TRBJ2-7 NA TRBV4-2 11 ASSQSAAYEQY
TRBJ1-2 NA TRBV27 14 ASSSGQARRPYGYT
TRBJ1-1 NA TRBV6-6 11 ASSYAVGTEAF
TRBJ1-2 NA TRBV15 18 ATSRDKRGGSGKADYGYT
TRBJ1-1 NA TRBV7-8 13 ASSQDRGARTEAF
TRBJ2-7 NA TRBV7-2 11 ASSLNRDYEQY
TRBJ2-2 many TRBV7-8 11 ASSRTVTGELF
TRBJ2-7 NA TRBV18 11 ASSPDRGHEQY
TRBJ2-7 NA TRBV11-2 13 ASGRRLAGAHEQY
TRBJ2-1 NA TRBV28 16 ASSPGVAGGGSYNEQF
TRBJ2-5 NA TRBV15 14 ATSPSGRADEETQY
TRBJ2-7 NA TRBV27 12 ASRRDPGSLEQY
TRBJ1-2 NA TRBV5-6 12 ASSLGDRVDGYT
TRBJ1-2 few TRBV7-9 10 ASSLSPGGYT
TRBJ2-5 NA TRBV6-1 15 ASSENLSGSIMETQY
TRBJ1-2 NA TRBV18 12 ASSPPGRVDGYT
TRBJ1-3 NA TRBV4-2 15 ASSQEPNLSSGNTIY
TRBJ1-1 NA TRBV15 12 ATSKSRAYTEAF
TRBJ1-5 NA TRBV7-9 15 ASSLGQMGLYNQPQH
TRBJ1-5 NA TRBV2 12 ASRSGTTNQPQH